This T cell receptor (beta chain) was captured in a study of OX40 agonist ivuxolimab in advanced cancers. Overall study results and limits: The study found among the lowest clonal expansion in partial responders at 0.1-3.0 mg/kg. On average, CD8+ T cells had more expanded clones than CD4+.

TCRdb's copy holds only in-frame clones and misses some; the assay was immunoSEQ multiplex PCR. The sample lists approximately 25,000 clones; more than 75% were seen once. Autoimmune disease history or systemic immunosuppression disqualified patients. Points on this clone: The antigen remains undetermined.

The CDR3 has 15 residues. Trimming cost V 3 bases and J 0 bases, with 13 bases left between them. CDR1 is SGHRS and CDR2 is YFSETQ in the germline V gene. The TCR was taken from an adult with an advanced solid tumor such as melanoma, head and neck, liver or kidney cancer. The V call is TRBV5-1, the J call TRBJ2-7; D is perhaps TRBD1 (6 bases). This specimen was CD4+ or CD8+ T cells sorted from blood, taken in a trial of the OX40 agonist ivuxolimab. The CDR3 here is CASSSSWTASYEQYF. CDR3 DNA: TGCGCCAGCAGCTCGTCCTGGACAGCCTCCTACGAGCAGTACTTC.